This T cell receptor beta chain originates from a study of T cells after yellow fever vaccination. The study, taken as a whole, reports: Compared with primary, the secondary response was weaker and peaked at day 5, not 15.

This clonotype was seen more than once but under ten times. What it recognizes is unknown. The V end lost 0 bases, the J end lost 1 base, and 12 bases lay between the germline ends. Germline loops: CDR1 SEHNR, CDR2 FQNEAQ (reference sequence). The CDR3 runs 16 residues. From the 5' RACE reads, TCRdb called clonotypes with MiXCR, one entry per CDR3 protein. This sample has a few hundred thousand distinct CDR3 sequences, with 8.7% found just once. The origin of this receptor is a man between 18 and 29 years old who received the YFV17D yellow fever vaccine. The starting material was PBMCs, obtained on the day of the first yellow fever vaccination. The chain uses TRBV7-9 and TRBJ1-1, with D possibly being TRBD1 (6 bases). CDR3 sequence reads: CASSLALAGANTEAFF. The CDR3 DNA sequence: TGTGCCAGCAGCTTAGCGCTGGCAGGGGCGAACACTGAAGCTTTCTTT.